These 11 T cell receptor beta chains share one sample of origin, sequenced in a study of identical twins. TCRdb itself ran the 5' RACE reads through MiXCR, one entry per CDR3 protein. The sample comprises 350,000 to 450,000 distinct CDR3 sequences, approximately 17% of which are singletons, and less than 15% rests with the top ten. The sequenced material came from naive T cells sorted from blood. The receptors shown here come from a man aged 50-59 years in good health.

At least ten counts were recorded for this clonotype. The chain links TRBV25-1 to TRBJ2-5; no firm D call. Germline CDR1 MGHDK, CDR2 SYGVNS. The V and J ends lost 2 bases and 4 bases respectively, with 11 bases between them. CDR3 length equals 14 residues. CDR3 nucleotides: TGTGCCAGCAGTGAAAAACAATACCCAGAGACCCAGTACTTC. Translation gives CASSEKQYPETQYF.

This clonotype was seen repeatedly, ten times or more. This chain joins TRBV29-1 and TRBJ2-7; 11 bases map to TRBD2. Trimming at V came to 7 bases and at J to 9 bases, leaving 5 bases not matched to a gene. The germline CDR1 and CDR2 sequences are SQVTM and ANQGSEA. This CDR3 contains 11 residues. The CDR3 nucleotides read TGCAGCGGCCGTAGCGGGGGGGGGCAGTACTTC. It specifies CSGRSGGGQYF.

This clonotype was picked up many times. The chain couples TRBV6-2 or TRBV6-3 to TRBJ2-3; TRBD2 might be the D (6 bases). This CDR3 spans 14 amino acids. V was shortened by 7 bases and J by 1 base, with 12 bases between the two germline ends. Germline V CDR1 and CDR2: MNHEY, SVGEGT. The CDR3 spells CASTWDFRTDTQYF. In DNA form, the CDR3 reads TGTGCCAGCACCTGGGACTTCCGCACAGATACGCAGTATTTT.

V and J are TRBV3-1 and TRBJ2-3, with 10 bases aligning to TRBD1. Trimming removed 10 bases from V and 4 bases from J; junction bases left unmatched: 11. This CDR3 comprises 15 residues. The germline gives CDR1 LGHDT, CDR2 YNNKEL (reference sequence). CDR3 loop: CATTTSTGGPDTQYF. As DNA, the CDR3 is TGTGCCACCACAACTTCGACAGGGGGCCCAGATACGCAGTATTTT.

The chain links TRBV6-5 to TRBJ2-7; 9 bases align to TRBD2. The V segment lost 3 bases and the J segment 3 bases; nucleotides outside the gene matches: 6. The CDR3 extends over 15 amino acids. CDR1 is MNHEY, CDR2 SVGAGI, per germline. The CDR3 here is CASSYETSGYYEQYF. The CDR3 DNA sequence: TGTGCCAGCAGTTATGAGACTAGCGGATACTACGAGCAGTACTTC.

This clonotype was seen many times. The V and J genes are TRBV27 and TRBJ2-1, with D perhaps matching TRBD1 or TRBD2 (5 bases each). CDR1 is MNHEY and CDR2 is SMNVEV in the germline V gene (reference sequence). This CDR3 is built from 13 residues. The germline V and J ends were trimmed by 1 base and 10 bases, with 11 bases remaining between them. CDR3 protein: CASSLLGEWEQFF. The CDR3 DNA reads TGTGCCAGCAGTTTATTGGGGGAGTGGGAGCAGTTCTTC.

This clonotype was observed a handful of times. This chain links TRBV4-3 with TRBJ2-7; TRBD2 aligns across 10 bases. Germline CDR1 reads LGHNA; CDR2 reads YSLEER. V lost 0 bases, J lost 5 bases, and 7 bases stayed unmatched. The CDR3 spans 16 residues. The CDR3 DNA is TGCGCCAGCAGCCAAGAGGCTAGCGGGAGCATGAACGAGCAGTACTTC. Protein: CASSQEASGSMNEQYF.

This clonotype was seen at least ten times. The gene calls are TRBV15 and TRBJ2-3, with D possibly called TRBD1 or TRBD2 (5 bases each). Per the germline V gene, CDR1 is LNHNV and CDR2 is YYDKDF (reference sequence). There are 17 residues in the CDR3. Between the trimmed V and J ends, which lost 0 bases and 0 bases, there was a span of 13 bases. CDR3 protein: CATSREGVGLSTDTQYF. DNA for the CDR3: TGTGCCACCAGCAGAGAGGGGGTAGGCCTGAGCACAGATACGCAGTATTTT. The full variable domain, in which reference TRBV15 and TRBJ2-3 provide the parts outside the CDR3, is DAMVIQNPRYQVTQFGKPVTLSCSQTLNHNVMYWYQQKSSQAPKLLFHYYDKDFNNEADTPDNFQSRRPNTSFCFLDIRSPGLGDTAMYLCATSREGVGLSTDTQYFGPGTRLTVL.

This clonotype was counted at least ten times. Written as DNA, the CDR3 is TGTGCCAGCAGCTCGCGACTAGCGGGGGGGCGGGACACCGGGGAGCTGTTTTTT. Protein: CASSSRLAGGRDTGELFF. The J gene is TRBJ2-2, the V gene TRBV7-8; TRBD2 matches 14 bases. The germline CDR1 and CDR2 sequences are SGHVS and FQNEAQ. The CDR3 covers 18 residues. The V segment lost 4 bases and the J segment 3 bases; nucleotides outside the gene matches: 7.

This clonotype was detected a few times. The CDR3, as DNA: TGCAGCGTGAGAGGGCTAGCGGGACATCGTGAGCAGTTCTTC. Translated: CSVRGLAGHREQFF. The V and J genes are TRBV29-1 and TRBJ2-1; TRBD2 matches 9 bases. V lost 6 bases, J lost 9 bases, and 12 bases stayed unmatched. The CDR3 spans 14 residues. In germline, CDR1 is SQVTM, CDR2 ANQGSEA.

This chain uses TRBV12-3 or TRBV12-4 with TRBJ2-6; no reliable D call. The V and J ends lost 6 bases and 0 bases respectively, with 9 bases between them. CDR3 length equals 15 residues. Here the CDR3 reads CASRAVRSGANVLTF. The DNA for the CDR3 is TGTGCCAGCAGAGCCGTCCGCTCTGGGGCCAACGTCCTGACTTTC.